This TCR beta chain is drawn from a study of T cells in narcolepsy. Study overall: Patients with NT1 or NT2 and healthy control donors were enrolled.

Assay used: immunoSEQ multiplex PCR; TCRdb lists only in-frame clones, some missing. Among under 40,000 clones listed, roughly 77% were seen once. The V and J ends lost 8 bases and 4 bases, in that order; junction bases with no gene match: 2. This CDR3 region has 13 residues. Germline V lookup: CDR1 ENHRY, CDR2 SYGVKD. The J gene is TRBJ1-3, the V gene TRBV10-3; 10 positions match TRBD1. The sequenced sample was CD45RA- memory CD4+ T cells from PBMCs. This TCR was recovered from a human donor with narcolepsy. Here the CDR3 reads CAIPGQGGNTIYF. The DNA for the CDR3 is TGTGCCATCCCGGGACAGGGGGGAAACACCATATATTTT.